This TCR beta chain was sequenced for a study of blood T cells in healthy people across ages. Study conclusions and caveats: Using unsorted PBMCs precluded a conclusive naive versus antigen-experienced comparison.

For this clonotype: Its antigen is unidentified.

Alongside a J-beta primer mix, a sample-barcoded 5' primer served in a second PCR lasting about 7 to 12 cycles. TCRdb re-derived calls from the 5' RACE reads in MiXCR, one entry per CDR3 protein. Here the sample spans more than 1.4 million distinct CDR3 sequences, 42% being singletons. J gave up 9 bases and V 6 bases, and 5 bases lay outside the gene matches. The CDR3 is 14 residues long. Looked up from germline, CDR1 is ENHRY and CDR2 is SYGVKD. V usage is TRBV10-3 and J usage is TRBJ2-1; 13 bases line up with TRBD2. The sample consisted of blood. This receptor was identified in a woman aged 18-29 years in good health. The CDR3 spells CAISGLAGESEQFF. The CDR3 coding sequence is TGTGCCATCAGCGGACTAGCGGGAGAGTCTGAGCAGTTCTTC.